Listed below are T cell receptor beta chains from one sample, sequenced in a study of T cells in Graves' hyperthyroidism and ophthalmopathy. MiXCR, applied by TCRdb to the multiplex PCR reads, yields one record per CDR3 protein. Here the sample spans about 400,000 distinct CDR3 sequences, around a sixth being singletons. Sequenced: blood. The origin of the receptors is a woman younger than 30 with Graves' hyperthyroidism that later progressed to Graves' ophthalmopathy. Each CDR3 is given with its conserved first and last residue. The D gene is left open where the match is weak. Clone size is not always given. Where it is, it says once, few, many or a class for expanded clones.

CDR3aa: CASMGLAGYPTDTQYF
CDR3nt: TGTGCCAGCATGGGACTAGCGGGCTATCCCACAGATACGCAGTATTTT
d_gene: TRBD2
j_gene: TRBJ2-3
len: 16
abundance: NA
v_gene: TRBV2

CDR3aa: CASSVVSYNEQFF
CDR3nt: TGTGCCAGCAGTGTTGTCTCATACAATGAGCAGTTCTTC
d_gene: NA
j_gene: TRBJ2-1
len: 13
abundance: many
v_gene: TRBV12-3/TRBV12-4

CDR3aa: CASSPRSGGELFF
CDR3nt: TGTGCCAGCAGCCCCCGATCGGGCGGGGAGCTGTTTTTT
d_gene: NA
j_gene: TRBJ2-2
len: 13
abundance: NA
v_gene: TRBV11-3

CDR3aa: CAISETDRGYHEQYF
CDR3nt: TGTGCCATCAGTGAGACGGACAGGGGCTACCACGAGCAGTACTTC
d_gene: TRBD1
j_gene: TRBJ2-7
len: 15
abundance: few
v_gene: TRBV10-3

CDR3aa: CASQGQGYTGELFF
CDR3nt: TGTGCCAGCCAAGGACAGGGATACACCGGGGAGCTGTTTTTT
d_gene: TRBD1
j_gene: TRBJ2-2
len: 14
abundance: many
v_gene: TRBV28

CDR3aa: CATSRDQWGTDTQYF
CDR3nt: TGTGCCACCAGCAGAGATCAGTGGGGCACAGATACGCAGTATTTT
d_gene: NA
j_gene: TRBJ2-3
len: 15
abundance: NA
v_gene: TRBV15

CDR3aa: CASSIPMGQLPQGPQHF
CDR3nt: TGTGCCAGTAGTATCCCAATGGGACAGCTCCCCCAGGGGCCCCAGCATTTT
d_gene: TRBD1
j_gene: TRBJ1-5
len: 17
abundance: few
v_gene: TRBV19

CDR3aa: CASSLVRGRETQYF
CDR3nt: TGTGCCAGCAGCTTAGTTCGGGGTCGTGAGACCCAGTACTTC
d_gene: NA
j_gene: TRBJ2-5
len: 14
abundance: many
v_gene: TRBV11-2

CDR3aa: CASSLLATNQETQYF
CDR3nt: TGCGCCAGCAGCTTGTTGGCGACCAACCAAGAGACCCAGTACTTC
d_gene: NA
j_gene: TRBJ2-5
len: 15
abundance: NA
v_gene: TRBV5-1

CDR3aa: CASSFGRTGELFF
CDR3nt: TGTGCCAGCAGCTTTGGACGGACCGGGGAGCTGTTTTTT
d_gene: NA
j_gene: TRBJ2-2
len: 13
abundance: many
v_gene: TRBV7-2

CDR3aa: CASSFLRDTQYF
CDR3nt: TGTGCCAGCAGCTTCCTGCGGGATACGCAGTATTTT
d_gene: NA
j_gene: TRBJ2-3
len: 12
abundance: many
v_gene: TRBV28

CDR3aa: CASSAPRETGYNEQFF
CDR3nt: TGTGCCAGCAGTGCCCCGCGGGAGACCGGCTACAATGAGCAGTTCTTC
d_gene: TRBD2
j_gene: TRBJ2-1
len: 16
abundance: many
v_gene: TRBV27

CDR3aa: CASSFPGATEAFF
CDR3nt: TGTGCCAGCAGTTTCCCGGGGGCCACTGAAGCTTTCTTT
d_gene: NA
j_gene: TRBJ1-1
len: 13
abundance: NA
v_gene: TRBV5-6

CDR3aa: CASSPLAGGLADTQYF
CDR3nt: TGTGCCAGCAGCCCCCTAGCGGGAGGGCTCGCAGATACGCAGTATTTT
d_gene: TRBD2
j_gene: TRBJ2-3
len: 16
abundance: many
v_gene: TRBV7-9

CDR3aa: CASSPQTNQGAWSPLHF
CDR3nt: TGTGCCAGCAGTCCGCAGACGAATCAGGGGGCATGGTCACCCCTCCACTTT
d_gene: TRBD1
j_gene: TRBJ1-6
len: 17
abundance: many
v_gene: TRBV28

CDR3aa: CASSFRGDLRQYF
CDR3nt: TGTGCCAGCAGCTTCAGGGGGGATCTAAGGCAGTACTTC
d_gene: NA
j_gene: TRBJ2-7
len: 13
abundance: few
v_gene: TRBV13

CDR3aa: CASQAGDYNEQFF
CDR3nt: TGTGCCAGCCAAGCGGGAGATTACAATGAGCAGTTCTTC
d_gene: TRBD2
j_gene: TRBJ2-1
len: 13
abundance: NA
v_gene: TRBV19

CDR3aa: CASSYSGVAAYNEQFF
CDR3nt: TGTGCCAGCAGTTACTCTGGGGTAGCCGCCTACAATGAGCAGTTCTTC
d_gene: NA
j_gene: TRBJ2-1
len: 16
abundance: many
v_gene: TRBV6-5

CDR3aa: CASQRTGRPSGNTIYF
CDR3nt: TGTGCCAGCCAAAGGACAGGGAGGCCCTCTGGAAACACCATATATTTT
d_gene: TRBD1
j_gene: TRBJ1-3
len: 16
abundance: many
v_gene: TRBV28

CDR3aa: CAWRYRDNKNIQYF
CDR3nt: TGTGCCTGGAGATACCGGGACAACAAAAACATTCAGTACTTC
d_gene: NA
j_gene: TRBJ2-4
len: 14
abundance: NA
v_gene: TRBV30

CDR3aa: CASSLPGLETQYF
CDR3nt: TGCGCCAGCAGCTTGCCGGGACTAGAGACCCAGTACTTC
d_gene: NA
j_gene: TRBJ2-5
len: 13
abundance: many
v_gene: TRBV5-1

CDR3aa: CASSSGVYTQYF
CDR3nt: TGTGCCAGCTCCTCGGGGGTCTATACGCAGTATTTT
d_gene: NA
j_gene: TRBJ2-3
len: 12
abundance: many
v_gene: TRBV27

CDR3aa: CASSYTDATNEKLFF
CDR3nt: TGTGCCAGCAGCTATACAGATGCAACTAATGAAAAACTGTTTTTT
d_gene: NA
j_gene: TRBJ1-4
len: 15
abundance: many
v_gene: TRBV7-8

CDR3aa: CATSGRRDINSGANVLTF
CDR3nt: TGTGCCACCAGTGGGAGACGGGATATAAACTCTGGGGCCAACGTCCTGACTTTC
d_gene: NA
j_gene: TRBJ2-6
len: 18
abundance: few
v_gene: TRBV24-1

CDR3aa: CASSVEGASTDTQYF
CDR3nt: TGTGCCAGCAGCGTAGAGGGTGCTAGCACAGATACGCAGTATTTT
d_gene: NA
j_gene: TRBJ2-3
len: 15
abundance: NA
v_gene: TRBV9

CDR3aa: CASSLGVRDYIYNEQFF
CDR3nt: TGCGCCAGCAGCCTGGGGGTTCGGGACTACATATACAATGAGCAGTTCTTC
d_gene: TRBD2
j_gene: TRBJ2-1
len: 17
abundance: many
v_gene: TRBV5-1

CDR3aa: CASSLGLAEGDTQYF
CDR3nt: TGCGCCAGCAGCTTGGGACTAGCGGAAGGAGATACGCAGTATTTT
d_gene: TRBD2
j_gene: TRBJ2-3
len: 15
abundance: few
v_gene: TRBV5-1

CDR3aa: CASSQDYPSYNEQFF
CDR3nt: TGTGCCAGCAGCCAGGACTATCCCTCCTACAATGAGCAGTTCTTC
d_gene: NA
j_gene: TRBJ2-1
len: 15
abundance: many
v_gene: TRBV4-2

CDR3aa: CSVSSGTGNQPQHF
CDR3nt: TGCAGCGTCTCATCCGGGACAGGGAATCAGCCCCAGCATTTT
d_gene: TRBD1
j_gene: TRBJ1-5
len: 14
abundance: few
v_gene: TRBV29-1

CDR3aa: CSVESGPGGIYGYTF
CDR3nt: TGCAGCGTTGAGAGCGGACCAGGGGGCATCTATGGCTACACCTTC
d_gene: TRBD1
j_gene: TRBJ1-2
len: 15
abundance: NA
v_gene: TRBV29-1

CDR3aa: CASSLVRAGGNNEQFF
CDR3nt: TGTGCCAGCAGCTTAGTCCGAGCGGGAGGCAATAATGAGCAGTTCTTC
d_gene: TRBD2
j_gene: TRBJ2-1
len: 16
abundance: many
v_gene: TRBV7-2

CDR3aa: CSASSGTGREEQYF
CDR3nt: TGCAGTGCTAGTTCCGGGACAGGGAGAGAGGAGCAGTACTTC
d_gene: TRBD1
j_gene: TRBJ2-7
len: 14
abundance: many
v_gene: TRBV20-1

CDR3aa: CASSPGTSESREQFF
CDR3nt: TGCGCCAGCAGCCCAGGGACTAGCGAGTCACGTGAGCAGTTCTTC
d_gene: TRBD2
j_gene: TRBJ2-1
len: 15
abundance: many
v_gene: TRBV5-1

CDR3aa: CASSRGRTFATNEKLFF
CDR3nt: TGTGCCAGCAGCCGGGGACGGACCTTTGCAACTAATGAAAAACTGTTTTTT
d_gene: NA
j_gene: TRBJ1-4
len: 17
abundance: many
v_gene: TRBV27

CDR3aa: CASRTSYGYTF
CDR3nt: TGTGCCAGCAGGACTTCCTATGGCTACACCTTC
d_gene: NA
j_gene: TRBJ1-2
len: 11
abundance: NA
v_gene: TRBV2

CDR3aa: CASIIRGQGATYEQYF
CDR3nt: TGTGCCAGCATTATTCGGGGACAGGGGGCCACCTACGAGCAGTACTTC
d_gene: TRBD1
j_gene: TRBJ2-7
len: 16
abundance: many
v_gene: TRBV2

CDR3aa: CSAYYTPYEQFF
CDR3nt: TGCAGTGCTTACTATACCCCCTATGAGCAGTTCTTC
d_gene: NA
j_gene: TRBJ2-1
len: 12
abundance: many
v_gene: TRBV20-1

CDR3aa: CASSLERGTGYNQPQHF
CDR3nt: TGTGCCAGCAGCTTAGAGCGCGGGACAGGCTACAATCAGCCCCAGCATTTT
d_gene: TRBD1
j_gene: TRBJ1-5
len: 17
abundance: many
v_gene: TRBV7-6

CDR3aa: CASGQTPRTEAFF
CDR3nt: TGTGCCAGCGGCCAGACCCCCAGAACTGAAGCTTTCTTT
d_gene: NA
j_gene: TRBJ1-1
len: 13
abundance: NA
v_gene: TRBV9

CDR3aa: CASSLSGTKETQYF
CDR3nt: TGCGCCAGCAGCTTGTCCGGGACTAAAGAGACCCAGTACTTC
d_gene: TRBD2
j_gene: TRBJ2-5
len: 14
abundance: many
v_gene: TRBV5-1